The next 22 T cell receptor beta chains were all read from a single sample in a study of T cells after yellow fever vaccination. A single record per CDR3 protein comes from TCRdb applying MiXCR to the 5' RACE reads. The sample lists about 550,000 distinct CDR3 sequences; 15% to 20% were seen once. Here the sequenced sample was PBMCs, taken 15 days after the yellow fever booster vaccination. The receptors stem from a man in his thirties or forties who received the YFV17D yellow fever vaccine.

This clonotype was observed a handful of times. V and J are TRBV7-2 and TRBJ2-1; possible D gene TRBD2, 6 bases. CDR3 length: 15 residues. CDR1 and CDR2 from the germline V gene are SGHTA and FQGNSA. V lost 1 base and J 7 bases, leaving 14 bases between the germline ends. The CDR3 protein is CASSLGGGIGNEQFF. CDR3 nucleotide sequence: TGTGCCAGCAGCTTAGGTGGCGGGATAGGGAATGAGCAGTTCTTC.

The V gene is TRBV10-2, the J gene TRBJ2-1; 8 bases align to TRBD1. CDR3 size: 17 residues. Germline V gene data show CDR1 as WSHSY and CDR2 as SAAADI. Trimming removed 0 bases from V and 10 bases from J; junction bases left unmatched: 14. The DNA for the CDR3 is TGCGCCAGCAGTGAGTCCGTCGTGCTAGCAGGGGGCAAGGAGCAGTTCTTC. Encoded protein: CASSESVVLAGGKEQFF.

The CDR3 loop is CASSRRLAGVLDTQYF. For the CDR3, the DNA is TGTGCCAGCAGCCGCCGGCTAGCGGGAGTATTAGATACGCAGTATTTT. The rearrangement joins TRBV7-2 to TRBJ2-3; 10 bases map to TRBD2. This CDR3 region has 16 residues. V shed 5 bases and J 5 bases; nucleotides not matched to a gene: 10. Per germline, CDR1 SGHTA and CDR2 FQGNSA. The entire variable domain, with the rest obtained from reference TRBV7-2 and TRBJ2-3, is as follows: GAGVSQSPSNKVTEKGKDVELRCDPISGHTALYWYRQSLGQGLEFLIYFQGNSAPDKSGLPSDRFSAERTGGSVSTLTIQRTQQEDSAVYLCASSRRLAGVLDTQYFGPGTRLTVL.

For the CDR3, the DNA is TGTGCCAGCAGCTTGCTGACTAGCGCGTACGAGCAGTACTTC. Translated, it gives CASSLLTSAYEQYF. The J gene is TRBJ2-7, the V gene TRBV7-2, with TRBD2 matching over 8 bases. The V and J ends lost 3 bases and 4 bases, in that order; junction bases with no gene match: 5. Germline loops: CDR1 SGHTA, CDR2 FQGNSA. This CDR3 contains 14 residues.

This clonotype has a handful of counts. The chain carries TRBV20-1 and TRBJ2-7; D call uncertain. The CDR3 runs 12 residues. Deletions cut 6 bases from V and 0 bases from J, with 9 bases between. Germline-derived CDR1 and CDR2 are DFQATT and SNEGSKA (reference sequence). The CDR3 coding sequence is TGCAGTGCAATCTGGAGCTCCTACGAGCAGTACTTC. It codes for CSAIWSSYEQYF.

V and J are TRBV7-6 and TRBJ2-3; tentatively, D is TRBD1 (5 bases). V was cut by 6 bases and J by 1 base, with 14 bases left in between. The V gene's germline CDR1 is SGHVS and CDR2 FNYEAQ. The CDR3 length is 15 residues. CDR3 sequence (DNA): TGTGCCAGCAGGACAGCGATAACGGGCACAGATACGCAGTATTTT. Its protein product is CASRTAITGTDTQYF.

The rearrangement links TRBV7-2 to TRBJ2-3; TRBD1 is a possible D gene (6 bases). Germline loops: CDR1 SGHTA, CDR2 FQGNSA. The CDR3 is 15 amino acids. V was pared by 7 bases and J by 4 bases, with 18 bases between. In DNA, the CDR3 is TGTGCCAGCACCCTGCAGGGACCAGGGGCAGATACGCAGTATTTT. Its translation is CASTLQGPGADTQYF.

This clonotype was seen at least ten times. The chain has TRBV12-3 or TRBV12-4 and TRBJ2-5, with a weak D call TRBD2 (5 bases). The CDR3 is 15 amino acids. Trimming took off 6 bases at V and 4 bases at J, with 18 bases between the two ends. CDR3 sequence reads: CASSPQRGMGETQYF. DNA of the CDR3: TGTGCCAGCAGCCCCCAACGAGGGATGGGAGAGACCCAGTACTTC.

The chain recombines TRBV29-1 with TRBJ1-2, with TRBD1 as a possible D gene (6 bases). CDR3 length: 15 residues. The V and J ends lost 2 bases and 4 bases respectively, with 17 bases between them. CDR1 and CDR2 (germline): SQVTM, ANQGSEA. CDR3 in DNA: TGCAGCGTTGAACTAGAGGGGACACCAGTCTATGGCTACACCTTC. It specifies CSVELEGTPVYGYTF.

This clonotype turned up a few times. This chain joins TRBV29-1 and TRBJ2-7, with no clear D. This CDR3 contains 12 residues. Germline CDR1 SQVTM, CDR2 ANQGSEA. Between the trimmed V and J ends, which lost 7 bases and 2 bases, there was a span of 12 bases. The CDR3 protein is CSAHVGTYEQYF. The CDR3 nucleotides read TGCAGCGCTCACGTAGGAACCTACGAGCAGTACTTC.

In this sample, this clonotype turned up a few times. The chain has TRBV27 and TRBJ2-7; 13 nucleotides line up with TRBD2. The germline gives CDR1 MNHEY, CDR2 SMNVEV (reference sequence). The CDR3 runs to 16 residues. Trimming cost V 5 bases and J 2 bases; bases outside gene matches: 6. The CDR3 sequence is CASSLSGLAGTYEQYF. In DNA form, the CDR3 reads TGTGCCAGCAGTCTTTCGGGACTAGCGGGAACCTACGAGCAGTACTTC.

This clonotype was observed a few times. The rearrangement uses TRBV2 and TRBJ2-3; 7 bases are a match to TRBD1. Trimming took 5 bases from V and 3 from J; bases not matched to a gene: 8. Germline CDR1 SNHLY, CDR2 FYNNEI. This CDR3 region has 15 residues. The CDR3, as DNA: TGTGCCAGCAGTTCACAGGGGAAGATAACAGATACGCAGTATTTT. Translating it yields CASSSQGKITDTQYF.

The sample holds a few counts of this clonotype. V and J are TRBV28 and TRBJ2-1; 7 bases agree with TRBD2. The CDR3 is 14 residues long. Germline V lookup: CDR1 MDHEN, CDR2 SYDVKM. With V trimmed by 7 bases and J by 7 bases, 10 bases remained unmatched. CDR3 DNA sequence: TGTGCCAGCACCAAGGCGCTAGCGGAGAATGAGCAGTTCTTC. It yields the protein CASTKALAENEQFF. Filled out from reference TRBV28 and TRBJ2-1, the complete variable domain reads DVKVTQSSRYLVKRTGEKVFLECVQDMDHENMFWYRQDPGLGLRLIYFSYDVKMKEKGDIPEGYSVSREKKERFSLILESASTNQTSMYLCASTKALAENEQFFGPGTRLTVL.

This clonotype occurred a few times. The chain combines TRBV18 with TRBJ2-7; D is unclear. Looked up from germline, CDR1 is KGHSH and CDR2 is LQKENI. V was shortened by 6 bases and J by 1 base, with 10 bases between the two germline ends. The CDR3 is made up of 13 amino acids. The CDR3 DNA sequence: TGTGCCAGCTCCCTCGCGGAGTCCTACGAGCAGTACTTC. Translated, it gives CASSLAESYEQYF.

This clonotype was counted between two and nine times. The CDR3 is CASSPAGTGNFGQYF. The DNA for the CDR3 is TGTGCCAGCAGCCCAGCCGGGACAGGAAACTTCGGGCAGTACTTC. The V call is TRBV11-1, the J call TRBJ2-7, with 8 bases matching TRBD1. The CDR3 length is 15 residues. The V and J ends lost 5 bases and 9 bases, in that order; junction bases with no gene match: 15. The germline V gene has CDR1 SGHAT and CDR2 FQDESV (reference sequence).

V usage is TRBV7-2 and J usage is TRBJ2-1, with a possible D match to TRBD2 (5 bases). The V gene lost 0 bases and the J gene lost 5 bases, with 14 bases spanning the gap. This CDR3 is built from 16 residues. The germline CDR1 and CDR2 sequences are SGHTA and FQGNSA. CDR3 coding DNA: TGTGCCAGCAGCTTAGCGAGTACTAGGGTTAACAATGAGCAGTTCTTC. It translates to CASSLASTRVNNEQFF.

V gene TRBV5-5 combines with J gene TRBJ2-7; tentative D call: TRBD2 (6 bases). The CDR3 is made up of 14 amino acids. V lost 0 bases, J lost 2 bases, and 9 bases lay in between. Germline-derived CDR1 and CDR2 are SGHKS and YYEKEE (reference sequence). As DNA, the CDR3 is TGTGCCAGCAGCTTGGCGACGGGAGCCTACGAGCAGTACTTC. It specifies CASSLATGAYEQYF.

This clonotype was picked up a small number of times. This chain joins TRBV10-3 and TRBJ2-7; the D is unclear. CDR1 is ENHRY, CDR2 SYGVKD, per germline. CDR3 length: 12 amino acids. V gave up 6 bases and J gave up 5 bases, with 11 bases separating them. The CDR3 loop is CAIRSLRDEQYF. The CDR3 region has the DNA TGTGCCATCAGATCCCTCAGAGACGAGCAGTACTTC.

The chain employs TRBV18 and TRBJ2-7; D perhaps matches TRBD1 (6 bases). Germline CDR1 and CDR2: KGHSH and LQKENI. CDR3 length: 16 residues. The germline V and J ends were trimmed by 6 bases and 1 base, with 19 bases remaining between them. The CDR3 DNA follows: TGTGCCAGCTCCCCTTCAGGGGACCGCCTTTCCTACGAGCAGTACTTC. Translation: CASSPSGDRLSYEQYF.

The chain carries TRBV6-2 or TRBV6-3 and TRBJ2-7, with 10 bases fitting TRBD2. CDR1 and CDR2 from the germline V gene are MNHEY and SVGEGT. With V trimmed by 0 bases and J by 3 bases, 2 bases remained unmatched. This CDR3 comprises 15 residues. The DNA of the CDR3 is TGTGCCAGCAGTTACTCAGGGACTAGCGTCTACGAGCAGTACTTC. Amino acids: CASSYSGTSVYEQYF.

This clonotype was picked up a small number of times. The chain links TRBV30 to TRBJ2-3; possible D gene TRBD2, 5 bases. This CDR3 region has 15 residues. Trimming shortened V by 0 bases and J by 3 bases, and 13 bases separated the two germline ends. The germline CDR1 and CDR2 sequences are GTSNPN and SVGIG (reference sequence). CDR3 nucleotides: TGTGCCTGGAGTGTACTCCCGGGGTCAACAGATACGCAGTATTTT. This encodes CAWSVLPGSTDTQYF.

The chain carries TRBV20-1 and TRBJ2-3; 14 positions agree with TRBD2. Unmatched junction bases numbered 8, after V lost 8 bases and J lost 4 bases. This CDR3 has 15 amino acids. CDR1 and CDR2 from the germline V gene are DFQATT and SNEGSKA (reference sequence). CDR3 amino acids: CSSRGLAGVADTQYF. CDR3 sequence (DNA): TGCAGTTCCAGGGGACTAGCGGGAGTCGCAGATACGCAGTATTTT.